Shown below are 5 T cell receptor beta chains from a single sample sequenced in a study of blood T cell repertoires in COVID-19. The repertoire was sequenced with immunoSEQ multiplex PCR; TCRdb's copy has only in-frame clones and lacks some. This sample has hundreds of thousands of clones, with around 89% found just once. The sequenced sample consisted of PBMCs or T cells enriched from blood (not recorded which). The source of these receptors is a woman aged 18-30 years with acute COVID-19.

The chain links TRBV18 to TRBJ1-4, with 9 bases matching TRBD1. Per the germline V gene, CDR1 is KGHSH and CDR2 is LQKENI. V lost 4 bases and J lost 8; bases outside the gene matches: 11. CDR3 length: 16 residues. DNA of the CDR3: TGTGCCAGCTCACTCCAACCCGGGACAGGGACGGAAAAACTGTTTTTT. This gives the protein CASSLQPGTGTEKLFF.

The chain employs TRBV7-8 and TRBJ1-1; D is ambiguous. Trimming cost V 5 bases and J 2 bases, with 18 bases left between them. This CDR3 contains 16 residues. The V gene's germline CDR1 is SGHVS and CDR2 FQNEAQ. CDR3 sequence reads: CASSPLGPIPNTEAFF. CDR3 sequence (DNA): TGTGCCAGCAGCCCCCTGGGCCCTATACCTAACACTGAAGCTTTCTTT.

This chain connects TRBV4-3 to TRBJ2-7, with a possible D match to TRBD2 (6 bases). Trimming shortened V by 0 bases and J by 3 bases, and 12 bases separated the two germline ends. The germline V gene has CDR1 LGHNA and CDR2 YSLEER. CDR3 length: 15 residues. CDR3 amino acids: CASSQEGLWHYEQYF. The CDR3 DNA follows: TGCGCCAGCAGCCAAGAGGGACTTTGGCACTACGAGCAGTACTTC.

The chain carries TRBV18 and TRBJ1-1, with TRBD1 matching 9 bases. Germline V gene sequence: CDR1 KGHSH, CDR2 LQKENI. This CDR3 is 13 amino acids long. J lost 4 bases, V lost 8 bases, and 5 bases had no gene match. The CDR3 DNA follows: TGTGCCAGCGCACAGGGGGCGCGCACTGAAGCTTTCTTT. The encoded protein is CASAQGARTEAFF.

V is TRBV7-2 and J is TRBJ2-7; D is perhaps TRBD2 (5 bases). This CDR3 has 14 residues. With 5 bases removed from V and 1 base from J, the gap between germline ends came to 12 bases. Looked up from germline, CDR1 is SGHTA and CDR2 is FQGNSA. Written as DNA, the CDR3 is TGTGCCAGCAGCAAGGACTTCGCGTCCTACGAGCAGTACTTC. Amino acids: CASSKDFASYEQYF.